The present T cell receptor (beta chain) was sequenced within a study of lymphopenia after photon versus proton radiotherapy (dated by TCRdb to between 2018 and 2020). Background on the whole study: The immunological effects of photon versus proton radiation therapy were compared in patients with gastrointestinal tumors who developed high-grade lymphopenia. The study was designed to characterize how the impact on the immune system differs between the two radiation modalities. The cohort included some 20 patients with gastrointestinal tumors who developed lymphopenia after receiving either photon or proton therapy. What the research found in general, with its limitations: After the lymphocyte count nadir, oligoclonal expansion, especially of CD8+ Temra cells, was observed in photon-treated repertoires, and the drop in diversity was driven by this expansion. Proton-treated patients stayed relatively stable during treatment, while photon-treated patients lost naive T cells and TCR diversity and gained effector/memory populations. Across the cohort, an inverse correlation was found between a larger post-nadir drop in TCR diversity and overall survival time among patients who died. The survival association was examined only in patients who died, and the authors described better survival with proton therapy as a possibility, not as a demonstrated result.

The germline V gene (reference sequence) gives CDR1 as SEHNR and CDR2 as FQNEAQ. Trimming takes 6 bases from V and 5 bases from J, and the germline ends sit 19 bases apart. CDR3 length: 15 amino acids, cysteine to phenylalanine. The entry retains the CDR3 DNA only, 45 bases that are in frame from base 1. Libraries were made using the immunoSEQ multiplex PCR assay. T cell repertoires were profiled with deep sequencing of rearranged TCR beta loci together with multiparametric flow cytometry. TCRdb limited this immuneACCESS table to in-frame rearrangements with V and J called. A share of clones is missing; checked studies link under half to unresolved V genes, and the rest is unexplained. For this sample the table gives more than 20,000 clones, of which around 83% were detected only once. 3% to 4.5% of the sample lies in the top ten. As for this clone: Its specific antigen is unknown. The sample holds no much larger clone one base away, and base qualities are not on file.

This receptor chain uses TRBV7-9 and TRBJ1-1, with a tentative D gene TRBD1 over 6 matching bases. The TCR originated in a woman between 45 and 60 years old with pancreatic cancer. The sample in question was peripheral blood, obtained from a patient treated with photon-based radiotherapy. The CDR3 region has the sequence CASRPTQGGGTEAFF. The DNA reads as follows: TGTGCCAGCAGACCTACACAGGGAGGAGGGACTGAAGCTTTCTTT.